This T cell receptor beta chain emerged from a study of cytomegalovirus exposure and HLA in healthy donors. Vbeta (60) and Jbeta (13) primers were used in the PCR. Sequenced by immunoSEQ multiplex PCR; TCRdb stores in-frame clones only, minus some. The data contain about 150,000 clones, approximately 84% of them singletons. The CDR3 spans 14 residues. V was clipped by 2 bases and J by 5 bases, with 12 bases between them. Germline V lookup: CDR1 SGHNT, CDR2 YENEEA. This receptor was obtained from a girl aged 10-17 years in good health and CMV-seropositive. Sample: PBMCs. V and J are TRBV11-3 and TRBJ2-5; D might be TRBD1 (5 bases). CDR3 in DNA: TGTGCCAGCAGCTTACCCCAGGGCTGGGAGACCCAGTACTTC. It yields the protein CASSLPQGWETQYF.